The present T cell receptor (beta chain) was sequenced within a study of OX40 agonist ivuxolimab in advanced cancers. Repertoires were generated with immunoSEQ multiplex PCR, while TCRdb's copy carries only in-frame clones and drops some. The sample consists of under 60,000 clones, 65% to 85% of them appearing once. Per germline, CDR1 MDHEN and CDR2 SYDVKM. V dropped 10 bases and J dropped 4; count of bases not matched to a gene: 9. The CDR3 loop spans 14 amino acids. Sampling of blood occurred at baseline, cycle 4 day 1, and cycle 7 day 1. The rearrangement joins TRBV28 to TRBJ1-3; 8 bases agree with TRBD1. This TCR derives from an adult with an advanced solid tumor such as melanoma, head and neck, liver or kidney cancer. Sequenced here: CD4+ or CD8+ T cells sorted from blood, sampled in a trial of the OX40 agonist ivuxolimab. CDR3 sequence reads: CATGSGGAGNTIYF. The DNA for the CDR3 is TGTGCCACCGGATCAGGGGGCGCGGGAAACACCATATATTTT.